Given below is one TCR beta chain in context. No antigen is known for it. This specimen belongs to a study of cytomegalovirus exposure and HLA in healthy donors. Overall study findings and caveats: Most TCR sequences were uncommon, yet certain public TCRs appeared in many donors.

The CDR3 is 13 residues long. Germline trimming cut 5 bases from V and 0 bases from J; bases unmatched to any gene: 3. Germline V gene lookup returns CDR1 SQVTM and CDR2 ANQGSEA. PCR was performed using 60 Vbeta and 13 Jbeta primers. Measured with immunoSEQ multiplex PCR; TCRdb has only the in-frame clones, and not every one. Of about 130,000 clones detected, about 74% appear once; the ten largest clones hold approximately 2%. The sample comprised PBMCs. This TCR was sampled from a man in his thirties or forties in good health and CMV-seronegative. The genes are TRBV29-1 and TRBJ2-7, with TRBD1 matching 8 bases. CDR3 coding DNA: TGCAGCGTTCAGGGGGCGGACTCCTACGAGCAGTACTTC. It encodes CSVQGADSYEQYF.